This T cell receptor (beta chain) was documented in a study of prognosis after radiotherapy for stage I lung cancer. The wider study: Enrolled patients (around 12 men, roughly six women) had a median age of roughly 77 years and an age range of roughly 50 to 85 years. Study-wide results and limits: Gene usage of TRBV and TRBJ reportedly differed between patients with and without metastases.

Multiplex PCR in two rounds served to amplify TCR beta CDR3 from genomic DNA. It was primers specific to each TRBV and TRBJ gene that first-round PCR used. TCRdb re-called the multiplex PCR reads with MiXCR, one entry per CDR3 protein. The table shows over 50,000 distinct CDR3 sequences, with about a third occurring only once. V lost 1 base to trimming and J lost 2 bases, with 6 bases between them. The V gene's germline CDR1 is SGHVS and CDR2 FQNEAQ. The CDR3 has 15 amino acids. This clonotype occurred many times. The antigen is undetermined. This specimen was PBMCs, taken before or after stereotactic body radiation therapy (not recorded which). The sequence derives from a donor of 50 years or more with non-small cell lung cancer. This rearrangement joins TRBV7-8 to TRBJ2-6; D unresolved. The CDR3 loop reads CASSLVSTGANVLTF. The CDR3, as DNA: TGTGCCAGCAGCTTAGTCAGTACTGGGGCCAACGTCCTGACTTTC.